These 20 T cell receptor beta chains share one sample of origin, sequenced in a study of PD-L1 blockade in urothelial cancer. The repertoire was sequenced with immunoSEQ multiplex PCR; TCRdb's copy has only in-frame clones and lacks some. The sample has 72,000 or so clones, approximately 91% seen once. Sample time point: peripheral blood 6 weeks after treatment start. Sequencing was performed on PBMCs, taken around atezolizumab (anti-PD-L1) treatment. These receptor sequences come from a man aged 55 to 69 with urothelial cancer.

V is TRBV6-6 and J is TRBJ2-2, with unresolved D. Germline CDR1 and CDR2: MNHNY and SVGAGI (reference sequence). V dropped 5 bases and J dropped 6 bases, with 10 bases sitting between them. The CDR3 extends over 13 amino acids. The CDR3 sequence: CASSPWSAGELFF. The CDR3 bases are TGTGCCAGCAGTCCCTGGAGCGCCGGGGAGCTGTTTTTT.

The rearrangement uses TRBV7-9 and TRBJ2-4; tentative D call: TRBD2 (6 bases). Per the germline V gene, CDR1 is SEHNR and CDR2 is FQNEAQ (reference sequence). Trimming left V 4 bases short and J 9 bases short, with 22 bases between. CDR3 size: 16 residues. The CDR3 DNA reads TGTGCCAGCAGCTCTGATCGTATGGGGGGAGCAAGCATTCAGTACTTC. It specifies CASSSDRMGGASIQYF.

V is TRBV4-1 and J is TRBJ2-5; D is possibly TRBD1 (5 bases). V was clipped by 4 bases and J by 5 bases, with 20 bases between them. This CDR3 has 16 residues. Germline V CDR1 and CDR2: MGHRA, YSYEKL. The chain's CDR3 is CASSLMTQGLLETQYF. In nucleotides, the CDR3 is TGCGCCAGCAGCCTTATGACTCAGGGTTTGTTGGAGACCCAGTACTTC.

The chain links TRBV19 to TRBJ1-2; 8 bases map to TRBD1. J was trimmed by 4 bases and V by 6 bases; bases with no gene match: 7. There are 14 residues in the CDR3. Germline CDR1 reads LNHDA; CDR2 reads SQIVND (reference sequence). The CDR3 DNA is TGTGCCAGTAGAGGGACAGGAGGGAGCTATGGCTACACCTTC. Translating it yields CASRGTGGSYGYTF.

The chain joins TRBV21-1 to TRBJ2-3; the table names TRBD1, a call not compared with the DNA. TRBV21-1 is described as a pseudogene. This CDR3 is built from 17 residues. CDR3 nucleotides: TGTGCCAGCAGCAAAACGGCCGACAGACGTAGCACAGATACGCAGTATTTT. This gives the protein CASSKTADRRSTDTQYF.

V gene TRBV29-1 combines with J gene TRBJ2-7, with D perhaps matching TRBD1 (6 bases). In germline, CDR1 is SQVTM, CDR2 ANQGSEA. Trimming removed 6 bases from V and 5 bases from J, with 20 bases in between. This CDR3 region has 14 residues. CDR3 loop: CSVSPGGSVDEQYF. As DNA, the CDR3 is TGCAGCGTCTCACCTGGGGGCAGTGTGGACGAGCAGTACTTC.

This chain connects TRBV28 to TRBJ1-1; D possibly corresponds to TRBD1 (6 bases). Trimming left V 7 bases short and J 7 bases short, with 25 bases between. The CDR3 is made up of 16 amino acids. The germline V gene encodes CDR1 MDHEN and CDR2 SYDVKM. The CDR3 is CASNPVNRVTTDEAFF. In DNA form, the CDR3 reads TGTGCCAGCAATCCCGTCAACAGGGTAACCACCGATGAAGCTTTCTTT.

The chain combines TRBV28 with TRBJ2-7, with 11 bases that match TRBD1. V trimming: 3 bases; J trimming: 4 bases; junction bases outside the gene matches: 11. CDR1 MDHEN and CDR2 SYDVKM come from the germline V gene. The CDR3 totals 17 residues. Here the CDR3 DNA reads TGTGCCAGCAGTTTTTCCGATGGACAGGGGGCAGCGTACGAGCAGTACTTC. Encoded protein: CASSFSDGQGAAYEQYF.

The chain links TRBV14 to TRBJ1-4; 8 bases line up with TRBD1. Germline-derived CDR1 and CDR2 are SGHDN and FVKESK. The CDR3 extends over 16 amino acids. The junction had 8 bases not matched to a gene; V was cut back by 4 bases and J by 4 bases. CDR3 in DNA: TGTGCCAGCAGCCTCAACCCGACAGGGGATAATGAAAAACTGTTTTTT. Its protein product is CASSLNPTGDNEKLFF. Full variable domain (remainder filled in from reference TRBV14 and TRBJ1-4): EAGVTQFPSHSVIEKGQTVTLRCDPISGHDNLYWYRRVMGKEIKFLLHFVKESKQDESGMPNNRFLAERTGGTYSTLKVQPAELEDSGVYFCASSLNPTGDNEKLFFGSGTQLSVL.

The J gene is TRBJ1-1, the V gene TRBV2, with D possibly being TRBD1 (6 bases). Germline V gene lookup returns CDR1 SNHLY and CDR2 FYNNEI. With 0 bases removed from V and 6 bases from J, the gap between germline ends came to 11 bases. The CDR3 is 14 residues long. The CDR3 loop is CASSEAIRGAEAFF. The DNA of the CDR3 is TGTGCCAGCAGTGAAGCTATCAGGGGTGCTGAAGCTTTCTTT.

The V and J genes are TRBV7-9 and TRBJ2-7; weak D call: TRBD2 (6 bases). Trimming shortened V by 0 bases and J by 6 bases, and 12 bases separated the two germline ends. The germline V gene encodes CDR1 SEHNR and CDR2 FQNEAQ (reference sequence). The CDR3 has 14 residues. The CDR3 region is CASSLAREVSEQYF. The CDR3 DNA sequence: TGTGCCAGCAGCTTAGCTAGGGAGGTAAGCGAGCAGTACTTC.

The chain is built from TRBV28 and TRBJ2-1; 10 nucleotides line up with TRBD2. V gave up 3 bases and J gave up 6 bases; unmatched junction bases: 8. The CDR3 is 16 amino acids. CDR1 and CDR2 from the germline V gene are MDHEN and SYDVKM. The CDR3 loop reads CASSFLAGGGFNEQFF. The CDR3 DNA reads as TGTGCCAGCAGTTTCTTAGCGGGAGGTGGGTTCAATGAGCAGTTCTTC. The variable domain in full, with the rest retrieved from reference TRBV28 and TRBJ2-1, is DVKVTQSSRYLVKRTGEKVFLECVQDMDHENMFWYRQDPGLGLRLIYFSYDVKMKEKGDIPEGYSVSREKKERFSLILESASTNQTSMYLCASSFLAGGGFNEQFFGPGTRLTVL.

The chain uses TRBV11-3 and TRBJ2-7; 10 bases align to TRBD1. There are 14 residues in the CDR3. CDR1 SGHNT and CDR2 YENEEA come from the germline V gene. Trimming took 7 bases from V and 2 from J; bases not matched to a gene: 5. The CDR3 DNA reads TGTGCCAGCACCTCCGGGACAGGGGCCTACGAGCAGTACTTC. Translation gives CASTSGTGAYEQYF.

This clone was detected only a few times. The CDR3 here is CASSLKPGQGAYEQYF. The DNA of the CDR3 is TGCGCCAGCAGCTTGAAGCCGGGACAGGGGGCCTACGAGCAGTACTTC. The J gene is TRBJ2-7, the V gene TRBV5-1; TRBD1 matches 11 bases. CDR3 size: 16 residues. V gave up 1 base and J gave up 2 bases; unmatched junction bases: 5. Germline CDR1 SGHRS, CDR2 YFSETQ. The full variable domain, completed using reference TRBV5-1 and TRBJ2-7, is KAGVTQTPRYLIKTRGQQVTLSCSPISGHRSVSWYQQTPGQGLQFLFEYFSETQRNKGNFPGRFSGRQFSNSRSEMNVSTLELGDSALYLCASSLKPGQGAYEQYFGPGTRLTVT.

This clone was seen a few times. The chain has TRBV6-6 and TRBJ1-2, with D uncertain. Germline V gene sequence: CDR1 MNHNY, CDR2 SVGAGI (reference sequence). The CDR3 covers 15 residues. V gave up 8 bases and J gave up 4 bases, with 20 bases separating them. The CDR3 here is CASLNAGRSVYGYTF. The CDR3 DNA reads as TGTGCCAGCCTAAATGCGGGTCGGTCGGTCTATGGCTACACCTTC.

The chain has TRBV28 and TRBJ1-2; TRBD1 agrees at 8 bases. There are 13 residues in the CDR3. Germline CDR1 is MDHEN and CDR2 is SYDVKM. V lost 3 bases and J lost 7; bases outside the gene matches: 4. CDR3 DNA: TGTGCCAGCAGTTTCCAGGGGGCTTCTGGCTACACCTTC. This codes for CASSFQGASGYTF.

The chain employs TRBV5-1 and TRBJ1-6; 7 bases are shared with TRBD1. J gave up 3 bases and V 2 bases, and 8 bases lay outside the gene matches. The CDR3 runs 17 residues. CDR1 is SGHRS, CDR2 YFSETQ, per germline. CDR3 loop: CASSFSPGQLYNSPLHF. The CDR3 nucleotides read TGCGCCAGCAGCTTTTCACCGGGACAGCTCTATAATTCACCCCTCCACTTT.

The V gene is TRBV5-1, the J gene TRBJ2-4; 9 bases line up with TRBD1. Germline CDR1 reads SGHRS; CDR2 reads YFSETQ. The CDR3 spans 21 residues. Trimming removed 4 bases from V and 1 base from J; junction bases left unmatched: 21. The CDR3 sequence: CASSAPNHRGRERRAKNIQYF. The CDR3 DNA is TGCGCCAGCAGCGCGCCGAATCACAGGGGGCGGGAGAGACGTGCCAAAAACATTCAGTACTTC.

V and J are TRBV6-5 and TRBJ2-7, with 9 bases identical to TRBD2. The CDR3 runs to 14 residues. Germline V gene data show CDR1 as MNHEY and CDR2 as SVGAGI. The V and J ends lost 3 bases and 4 bases, in that order; junction bases with no gene match: 4. CDR3 sequence (DNA): TGTGCCAGCAGTTATTTGCGGGAGGGTTACGAGCAGTACTTC. Its translation: CASSYLREGYEQYF.

The CDR3 coding sequence is TGCGCCAGCAGCCAAGGTCTAGCGGGGCGCACAGATACGCAGTATTTT. Its protein is CASSQGLAGRTDTQYF. V is TRBV4-3 and J is TRBJ2-3; 9 bases are a match to TRBD2. The germline CDR1 and CDR2 sequences are LGHNA and YSLEER. The CDR3 runs to 16 residues. The junction had 3 bases not matched to a gene; V was cut back by 1 base and J by 1 base.